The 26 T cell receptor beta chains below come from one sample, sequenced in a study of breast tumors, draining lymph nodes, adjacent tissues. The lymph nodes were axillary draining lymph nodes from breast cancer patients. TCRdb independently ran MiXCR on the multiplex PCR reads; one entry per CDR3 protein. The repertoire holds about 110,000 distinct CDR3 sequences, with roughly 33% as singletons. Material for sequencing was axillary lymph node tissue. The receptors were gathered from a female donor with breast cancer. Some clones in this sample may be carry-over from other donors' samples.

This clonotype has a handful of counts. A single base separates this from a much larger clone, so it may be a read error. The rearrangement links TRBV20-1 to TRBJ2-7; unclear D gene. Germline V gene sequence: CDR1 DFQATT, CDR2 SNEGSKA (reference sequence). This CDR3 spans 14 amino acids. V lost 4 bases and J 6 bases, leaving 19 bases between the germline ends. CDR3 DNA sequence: TGCAGTGCTACAGCTCCGGACCGCCTTCCCGAGCAGTACTTC. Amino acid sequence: CSATAPDRLPEQYF.

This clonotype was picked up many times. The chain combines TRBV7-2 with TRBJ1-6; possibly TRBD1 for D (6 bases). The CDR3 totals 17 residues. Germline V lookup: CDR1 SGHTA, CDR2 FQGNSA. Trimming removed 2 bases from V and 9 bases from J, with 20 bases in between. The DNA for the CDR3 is TGTGCCAGCAGCTTATATATAGGGGGTGGGGTCGGTTCACCCCTCCACTTT. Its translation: CASSLYIGGGVGSPLHF.

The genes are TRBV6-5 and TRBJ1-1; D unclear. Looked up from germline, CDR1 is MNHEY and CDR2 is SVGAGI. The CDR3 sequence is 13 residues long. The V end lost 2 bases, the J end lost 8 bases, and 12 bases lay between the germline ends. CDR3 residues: CASSYVQYSEAFF. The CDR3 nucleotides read TGTGCCAGCAGTTACGTACAGTATTCCGAAGCTTTCTTT.

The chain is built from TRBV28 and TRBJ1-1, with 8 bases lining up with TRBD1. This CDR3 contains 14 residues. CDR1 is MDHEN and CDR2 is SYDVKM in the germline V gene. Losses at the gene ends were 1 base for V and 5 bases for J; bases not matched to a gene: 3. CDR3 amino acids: CASSLSGGGTEAFF. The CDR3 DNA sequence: TGTGCCAGCAGTTTATCAGGGGGCGGAACTGAAGCTTTCTTT.

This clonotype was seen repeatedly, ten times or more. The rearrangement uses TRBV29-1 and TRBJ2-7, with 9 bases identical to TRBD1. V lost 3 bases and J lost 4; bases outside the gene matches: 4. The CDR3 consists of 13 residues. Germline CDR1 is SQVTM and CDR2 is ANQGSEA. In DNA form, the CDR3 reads TGCAGCGTTGAGGGGGACAGGGATTACGAGCAGTACTTC. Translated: CSVEGDRDYEQYF.

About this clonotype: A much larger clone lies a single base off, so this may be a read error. The CDR3 sequence: CVAGVPVEGYTF. For the CDR3, the DNA is TGTGTCGCGGGGGTCCCGGTGGAAGGCTACACCTTC. The chain recombines TRBV10-3 with TRBJ1-2; D may be TRBD1 (5 bases). Germline V gene sequence: CDR1 ENHRY, CDR2 SYGVKD. CDR3 length: 12 amino acids.

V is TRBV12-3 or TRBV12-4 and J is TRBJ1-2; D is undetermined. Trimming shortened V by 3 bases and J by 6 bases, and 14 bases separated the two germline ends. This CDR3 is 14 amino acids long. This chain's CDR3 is CASSLRFLGHGYTF. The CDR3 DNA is TGTGCCAGCAGTTTGAGATTTCTCGGTCATGGCTACACCTTC.

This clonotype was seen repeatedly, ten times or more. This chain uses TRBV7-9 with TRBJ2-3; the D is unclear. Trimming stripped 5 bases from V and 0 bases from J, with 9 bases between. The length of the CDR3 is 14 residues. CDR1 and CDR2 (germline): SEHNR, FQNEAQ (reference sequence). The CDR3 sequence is CASSVTISTDTQYF. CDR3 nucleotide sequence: TGTGCCAGCAGCGTAACGATTAGCACAGATACGCAGTATTTT. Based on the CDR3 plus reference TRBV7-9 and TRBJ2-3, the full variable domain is DTGVSQNPRHKITKRGQNVTFRCDPISEHNRLYWYRQTLGQGPEFLTYFQNEAQLEKSRLLSDRFSAERPKGSFSTLEIQRTEQGDSAMYLCASSVTISTDTQYFGPGTRLTVL.

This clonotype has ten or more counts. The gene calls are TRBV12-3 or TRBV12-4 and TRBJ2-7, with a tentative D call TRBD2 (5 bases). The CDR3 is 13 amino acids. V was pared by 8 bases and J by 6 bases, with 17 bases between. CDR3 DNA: TGTGCCAGCGCATCCCGGTACGGAGGCGAGCAGTACTTC. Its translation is CASASRYGGEQYF.

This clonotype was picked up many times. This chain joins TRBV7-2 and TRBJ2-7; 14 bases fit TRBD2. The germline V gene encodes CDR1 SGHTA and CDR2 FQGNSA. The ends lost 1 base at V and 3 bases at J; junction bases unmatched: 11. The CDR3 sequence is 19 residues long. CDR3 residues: CASSLGVPGTSGGRYEQYF. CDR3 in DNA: TGTGCCAGCAGCTTAGGGGTCCCCGGGACTAGCGGGGGCCGCTACGAGCAGTACTTC.

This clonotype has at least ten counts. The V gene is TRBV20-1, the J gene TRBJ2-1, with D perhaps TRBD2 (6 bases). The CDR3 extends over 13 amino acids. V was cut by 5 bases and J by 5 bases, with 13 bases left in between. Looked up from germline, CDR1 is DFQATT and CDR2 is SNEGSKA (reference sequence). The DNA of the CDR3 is TGCAGTGCTCCAAAGGGAGGCCACAATGAGCAGTTCTTC. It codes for CSAPKGGHNEQFF.

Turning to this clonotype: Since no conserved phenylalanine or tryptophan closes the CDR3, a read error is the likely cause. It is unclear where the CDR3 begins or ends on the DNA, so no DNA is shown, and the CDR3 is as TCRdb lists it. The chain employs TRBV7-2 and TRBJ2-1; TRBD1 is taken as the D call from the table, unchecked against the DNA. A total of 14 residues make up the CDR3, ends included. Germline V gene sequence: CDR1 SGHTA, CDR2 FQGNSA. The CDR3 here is CASSLGTGYEEQSL.

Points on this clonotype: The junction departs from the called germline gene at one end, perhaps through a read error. The CDR3 loop is CSAGSLGNTGEQCF. The CDR3 nucleotides are TGCAGTGCCGGCTCTCTCGGAAACACCGGCGAGCAGTGCTTC. The rearrangement joins TRBV20-1 to TRBJ2-7; D call uncertain. CDR3 length equals 14 residues. Germline-derived CDR1 and CDR2 are DFQATT and SNEGSKA (reference sequence).

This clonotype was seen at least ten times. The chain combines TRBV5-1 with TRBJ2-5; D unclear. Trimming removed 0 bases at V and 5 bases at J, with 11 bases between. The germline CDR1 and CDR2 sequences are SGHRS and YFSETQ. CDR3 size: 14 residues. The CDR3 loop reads CASSLGRPLETQYF. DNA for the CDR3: TGCGCCAGCAGCTTGGGCAGGCCGTTGGAGACCCAGTACTTC.

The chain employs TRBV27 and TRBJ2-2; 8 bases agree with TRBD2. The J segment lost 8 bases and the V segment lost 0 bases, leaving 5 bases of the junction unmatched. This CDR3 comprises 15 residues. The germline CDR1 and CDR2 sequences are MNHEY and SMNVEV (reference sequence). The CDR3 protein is CASSLSGGAAGELFF. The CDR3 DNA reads TGTGCCAGCAGTTTATCCGGGGGGGCCGCGGGGGAGCTGTTTTTT.

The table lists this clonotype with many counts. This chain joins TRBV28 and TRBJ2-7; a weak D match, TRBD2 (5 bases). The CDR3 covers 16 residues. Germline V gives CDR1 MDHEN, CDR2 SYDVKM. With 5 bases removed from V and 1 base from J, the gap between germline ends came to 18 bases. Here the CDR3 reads CASSPAAGRHSYEQYF. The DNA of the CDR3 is TGTGCCAGCAGTCCCGCTGCGGGCAGACATTCCTACGAGCAGTACTTC.

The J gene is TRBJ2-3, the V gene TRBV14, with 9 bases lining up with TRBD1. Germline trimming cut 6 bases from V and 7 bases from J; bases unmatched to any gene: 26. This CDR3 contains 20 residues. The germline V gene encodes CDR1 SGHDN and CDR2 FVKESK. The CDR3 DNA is TGTGCCAGCAGTGCTAGAGGCTTACTCCTCGGGACAGGGAGTACAAATACGCAGTATTTT. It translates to CASSARGLLLGTGSTNTQYF.

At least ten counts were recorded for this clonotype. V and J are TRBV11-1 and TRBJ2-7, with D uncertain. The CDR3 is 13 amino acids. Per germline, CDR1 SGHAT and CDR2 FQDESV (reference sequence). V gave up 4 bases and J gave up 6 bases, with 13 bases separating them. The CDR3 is CASSSTGPAEQYF. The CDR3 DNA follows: TGTGCCAGCAGCTCTACGGGCCCCGCCGAGCAGTACTTC.

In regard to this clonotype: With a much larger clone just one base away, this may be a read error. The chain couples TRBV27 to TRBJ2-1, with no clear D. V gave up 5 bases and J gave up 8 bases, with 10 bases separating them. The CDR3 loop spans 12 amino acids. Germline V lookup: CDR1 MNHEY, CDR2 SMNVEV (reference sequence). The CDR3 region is CASSPGVDEQFF. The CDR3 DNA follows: TGTGCCAGCAGTCCTGGCGTGGATGAGCAGTTCTTC.

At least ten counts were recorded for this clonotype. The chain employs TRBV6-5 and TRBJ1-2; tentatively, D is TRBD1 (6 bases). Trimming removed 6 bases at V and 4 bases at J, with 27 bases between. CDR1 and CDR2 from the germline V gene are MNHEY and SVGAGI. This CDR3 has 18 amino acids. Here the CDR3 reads CASSDTNPRGGACYGYTF. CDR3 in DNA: TGTGCCAGCAGCGATACTAACCCACGGGGGGGGGCATGCTATGGCTACACCTTC.

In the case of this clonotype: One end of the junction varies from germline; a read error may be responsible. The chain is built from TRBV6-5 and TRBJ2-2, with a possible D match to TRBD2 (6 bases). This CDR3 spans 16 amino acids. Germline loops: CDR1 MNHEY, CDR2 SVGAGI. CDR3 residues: CASSHSSQGGTGELFF. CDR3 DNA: TGTGCCAGCAGTCACTCGAGTCAGGGAGGCACCGGGGAGCTGTTTTTT.

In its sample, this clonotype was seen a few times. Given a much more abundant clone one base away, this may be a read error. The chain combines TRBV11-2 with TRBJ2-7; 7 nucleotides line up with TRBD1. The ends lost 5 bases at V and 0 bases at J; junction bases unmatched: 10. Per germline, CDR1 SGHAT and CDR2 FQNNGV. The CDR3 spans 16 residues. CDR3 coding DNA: TGTGCCAGCAGCACCGGGCTAGCAGGGGGCTCCTACGAGCAGTACTTC. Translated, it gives CASSTGLAGGSYEQYF.

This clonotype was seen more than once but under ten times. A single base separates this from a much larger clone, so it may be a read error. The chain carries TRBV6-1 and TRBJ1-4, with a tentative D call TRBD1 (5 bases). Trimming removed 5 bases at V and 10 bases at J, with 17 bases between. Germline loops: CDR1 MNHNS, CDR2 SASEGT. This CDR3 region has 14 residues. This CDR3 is CASSHIGGAVKLFF. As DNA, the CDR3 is TGTGCCAGCAGTCATATAGGTGGGGCAGTAAAACTGTTTTTT.

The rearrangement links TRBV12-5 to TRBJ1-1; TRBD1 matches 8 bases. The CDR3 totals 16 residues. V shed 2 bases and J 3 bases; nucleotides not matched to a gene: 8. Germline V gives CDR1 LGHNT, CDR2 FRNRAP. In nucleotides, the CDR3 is TGTGCTAGTGGTTTGCCCCTAGGACAGGGCGACACTGAAGCTTTCTTT. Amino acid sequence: CASGLPLGQGDTEAFF.

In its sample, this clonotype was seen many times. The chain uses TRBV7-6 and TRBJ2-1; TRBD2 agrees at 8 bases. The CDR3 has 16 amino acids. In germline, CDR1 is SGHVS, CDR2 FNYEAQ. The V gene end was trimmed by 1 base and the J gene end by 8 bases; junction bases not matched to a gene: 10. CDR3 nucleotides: TGTGCCAGCAGCTTAGGCCTTTCAGCGGGAGTCTATGAGCAGTTCTTC. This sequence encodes CASSLGLSAGVYEQFF.

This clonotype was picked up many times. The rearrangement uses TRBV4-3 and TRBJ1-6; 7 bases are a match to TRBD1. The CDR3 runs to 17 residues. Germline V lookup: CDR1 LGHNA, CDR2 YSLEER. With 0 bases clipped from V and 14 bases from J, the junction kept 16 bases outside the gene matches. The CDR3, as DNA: TGCGCCAGCAGCCAAGATACGGGACAGCTCTCTATTTTATCCCTCCACTTT. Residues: CASSQDTGQLSILSLHF.